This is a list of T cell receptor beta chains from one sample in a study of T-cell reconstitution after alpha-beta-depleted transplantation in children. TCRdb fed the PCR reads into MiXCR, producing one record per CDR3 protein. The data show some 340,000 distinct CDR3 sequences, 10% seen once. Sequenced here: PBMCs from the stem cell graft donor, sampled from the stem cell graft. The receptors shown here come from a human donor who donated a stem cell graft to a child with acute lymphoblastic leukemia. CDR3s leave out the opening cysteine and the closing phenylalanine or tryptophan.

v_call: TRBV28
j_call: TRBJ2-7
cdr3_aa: ASSLRSLEGRAGYEQY

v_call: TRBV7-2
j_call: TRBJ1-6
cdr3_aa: ASSPQTGSNSPLH

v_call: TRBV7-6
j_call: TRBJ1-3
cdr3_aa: ASSLGGSGNTIY

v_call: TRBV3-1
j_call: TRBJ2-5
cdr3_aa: ASSHLPPTGAYQETQY

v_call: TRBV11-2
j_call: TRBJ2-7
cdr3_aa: ASSFGPGTHEQY

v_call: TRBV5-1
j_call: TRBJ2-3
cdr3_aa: ASSLLLNPSTDTQY

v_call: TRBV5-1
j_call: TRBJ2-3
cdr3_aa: ASSLLDSTSTDTQY

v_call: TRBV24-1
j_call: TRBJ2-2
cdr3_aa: ATVKLALKDTGELF

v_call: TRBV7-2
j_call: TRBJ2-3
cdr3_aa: ASSASGGSPTDTQY

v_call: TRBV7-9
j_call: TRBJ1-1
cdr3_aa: ASSYPGQGNTEAF

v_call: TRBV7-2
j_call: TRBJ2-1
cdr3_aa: ASSLYVAGAANEQF

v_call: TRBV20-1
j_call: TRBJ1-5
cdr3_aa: SARGGEENQPQH

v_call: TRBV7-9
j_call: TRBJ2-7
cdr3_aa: ASSPTASGMVSYEQY

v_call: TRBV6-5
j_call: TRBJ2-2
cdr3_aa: ASSYSNTMTSGRGELF

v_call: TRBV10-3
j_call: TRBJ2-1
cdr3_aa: AISESTTGHNEQF

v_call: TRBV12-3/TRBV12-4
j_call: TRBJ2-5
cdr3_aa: ASSFGRGVQETQY

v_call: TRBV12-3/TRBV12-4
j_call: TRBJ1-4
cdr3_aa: ASSLVPRGGGEKLF

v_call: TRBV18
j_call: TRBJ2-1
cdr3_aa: ASSPGTSGSYNEQF

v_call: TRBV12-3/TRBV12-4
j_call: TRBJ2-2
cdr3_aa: ASSPRGSRGLGELF

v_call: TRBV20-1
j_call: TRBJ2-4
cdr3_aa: SARDVAKNIQY

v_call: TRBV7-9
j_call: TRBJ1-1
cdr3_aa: ASSLVESGNTEAF

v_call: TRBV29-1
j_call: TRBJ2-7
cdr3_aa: SGQGNSYEQY

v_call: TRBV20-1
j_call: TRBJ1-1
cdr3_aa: SAREIRDLTEAF

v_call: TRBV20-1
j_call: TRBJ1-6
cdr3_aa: SVSQLNSPLH

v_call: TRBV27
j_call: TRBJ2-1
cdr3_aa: ASSPLPFPNNEQF

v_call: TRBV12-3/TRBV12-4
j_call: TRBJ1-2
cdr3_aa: ASSSAAYGYT

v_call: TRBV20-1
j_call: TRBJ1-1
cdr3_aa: CARDPGRSPTGTEAF

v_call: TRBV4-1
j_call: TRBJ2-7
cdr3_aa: ASSQVPGGFYEQY

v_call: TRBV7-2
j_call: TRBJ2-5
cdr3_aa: ASSLQVTRTAETQY

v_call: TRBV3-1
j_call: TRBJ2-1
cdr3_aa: ASSQNYLNSGNEQF

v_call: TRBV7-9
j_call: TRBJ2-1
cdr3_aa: ASSLVGTFYNEQF

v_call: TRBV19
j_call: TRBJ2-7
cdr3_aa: ASSIDRWYEQY

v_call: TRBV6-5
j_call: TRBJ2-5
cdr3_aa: ASSYSRQGALETQY